This record concerns one T cell receptor (beta chain) sequence. This sample was included in a study of shared clonotypes between healthy human individuals. Each donor was a Caucasian adult residing in Nashville, Tennessee. DNA at about 190 ng, 25,000 to 35,000 T cell genomes, went into sorted-subset replicate PCRs. Assay used: immunoSEQ multiplex PCR; TCRdb lists only in-frame clones, some missing. The sample yields about 2.4 million clones, more than 85% seen once. V lost 7 bases to trimming and J lost 4 bases, with 13 bases between them. This CDR3 comprises 14 residues. CDR1 is MNHEY and CDR2 is SMNVEV in the germline V gene (reference sequence).

The clonotype comes from a man younger than 30 in good health. Some clones in this sample may be carry-over from other donors' samples. Specimen: naive CD4+ T cells from PBMCs. Stated subset: CD45RA+ positively selected. The chain uses TRBV27 and TRBJ1-4; D is perhaps TRBD1 (5 bases). CDR3 residues: CASKQQAYNEKLFF. CDR3 nucleotides: TGTGCCAGCAAACAACAGGCTTATAATGAAAAACTGTTTTTT.